Below, 9 T cell receptor beta chains from the same sample are listed, as sequenced in a study of blood T cell repertoires in COVID-19. Libraries were prepared by immunoSEQ multiplex PCR; TCRdb keeps only in-frame clonotypes and omits some of them. The sample records about 120,000 clones, approximately 87% being singletons. The sample was peripheral blood. The receptors come from a man aged 60-69 years with acute or convalescent COVID-19.

This clone was counted a few times. The chain recombines TRBV28 with TRBJ1-2, with D perhaps TRBD1 (6 bases). V dropped 6 bases and J dropped 5 bases, with 19 bases sitting between them. The CDR3 spans 15 residues. Germline loops: CDR1 MDHEN, CDR2 SYDVKM. CDR3 sequence: CASSRTGGRLYGYTF. CDR3 in DNA: TGTGCCAGCAGCCGAACGGGGGGCCGATTATATGGCTACACCTTC.

V usage is TRBV29-1 and J usage is TRBJ2-7; D is possibly TRBD1 (6 bases). Trimming shortened V by 1 base and J by 4 bases, and 8 bases separated the two germline ends. The germline V gene has CDR1 SQVTM and CDR2 ANQGSEA. The CDR3 covers 12 residues. For the CDR3, the DNA is TGCAGCGTTGAAGGGACAGAGTACGAGCAGTACTTC. Translated, it gives CSVEGTEYEQYF.

This chain uses TRBV20-1 with TRBJ2-4; D is ambiguous. V lost 6 bases, J lost 0 bases, and 3 bases lay in between. Germline values: CDR1 DFQATT, CDR2 SNEGSKA (reference sequence). The CDR3 is 11 residues long. The CDR3 region is CSALAKNIQYF. The CDR3 DNA sequence: TGCAGTGCACTAGCCAAAAACATTCAGTACTTC.

The chain recombines TRBV2 with TRBJ1-2, with D uncertain. Germline V gene sequence: CDR1 SNHLY, CDR2 FYNNEI. The CDR3 is made up of 12 amino acids. The germline V and J ends were trimmed by 8 bases and 6 bases, with 13 bases remaining between them. CDR3 sequence (DNA): TGTGCCAGCCTCAGGTTGCCCAATGGCTACACCTTC. It yields the protein CASLRLPNGYTF.

The chain uses TRBV7-3 and TRBJ2-1, with TRBD1 identical over 8 bases. CDR3 length: 16 amino acids. Germline V gene data show CDR1 as SGHTA and CDR2 as FQGTGA. V lost 2 bases and J lost 4; bases outside the gene matches: 7. CDR3 residues: CASSLVAGQGYNEQFF. The CDR3 DNA reads TGTGCCAGCAGCTTAGTAGCCGGACAGGGTTACAATGAGCAGTTCTTC. The full variable domain, its missing parts supplied by reference TRBV7-3 and TRBJ2-1, is GAGVSQTPSNKVTEKGKYVELRCDPISGHTALYWYRQSLGQGPEFLIYFQGTGAADDSGLPNDRFFAVRPEGSVSTLKIQRTERGDSAVYLCASSLVAGQGYNEQFFGPGTRLTVL.

The chain couples TRBV5-8 to TRBJ2-3; 7 positions match TRBD1. The CDR3 has 16 amino acids. Germline lookup yields CDR1 SGHTS and CDR2 YDEGEE. The trim removed 1 base at V and 0 bases at J, leaving 5 bases unmatched. CDR3 bases: TGTGCCAGCAGCTTGCAGGACAGGTCTAGCACAGATACGCAGTATTTT. Translating gives CASSLQDRSSTDTQYF.

This chain uses TRBV25-1 with TRBJ1-2, with D unresolved. The CDR3 sequence is 14 residues long. V was cut by 2 bases and J by 6 bases, with 13 bases left in between. Germline-derived CDR1 and CDR2 are MGHDK and SYGVNS. The CDR3 sequence: CASSEPGGRDGYTF. The CDR3 nucleotides are TGTGCCAGCAGTGAACCGGGAGGGAGGGATGGCTACACCTTC.

The V and J genes are TRBV28 and TRBJ1-1; weak D call: TRBD1 (5 bases). V lost 6 bases and J lost 3, with 11 bases in between. The germline V gene has CDR1 MDHEN and CDR2 SYDVKM. There are 13 residues in the CDR3. The CDR3, as DNA: TGTGCCAGCAGCACCAGGGTGGACACTGAAGCTTTCTTT. It specifies CASSTRVDTEAFF. Supplemented by reference TRBV28 and TRBJ1-1, the full variable domain reads DVKVTQSSRYLVKRTGEKVFLECVQDMDHENMFWYRQDPGLGLRLIYFSYDVKMKEKGDIPEGYSVSREKKERFSLILESASTNQTSMYLCASSTRVDTEAFFGQGTRLTVV.

The chain links TRBV9 to TRBJ2-1, with a tentative D call TRBD2 (5 bases). This CDR3 has 12 amino acids. Trimming pared 4 bases from V and 3 bases from J, leaving 5 bases between. Per the germline V gene, CDR1 is SGDLS and CDR2 is YYNGEE. In DNA form, the CDR3 reads TGTGCCAGCAGCCGGGACTACAATGAGCAGTTCTTC. Translating it yields CASSRDYNEQFF.